The next 17 T cell receptor beta chains were all read from a single sample in a study of radiotherapy plus CTLA-4 blockade in lung cancer. This table comes from immunoSEQ multiplex PCR, and its TCRdb copy is limited to in-frame clones, with some not included. The data show fewer than 90,000 clones, with roughly 87% seen just once and roughly 0.82% held by the top ten. The sample was peripheral blood, taken from a patient treated with radiotherapy plus ipilimumab. These TCRs come from a human donor with non-small cell lung cancer who had stable disease on radiotherapy plus ipilimumab.

This clone showed up just once. The chain recombines TRBV2 with TRBJ1-1; 11 bases line up with TRBD1. This CDR3 has 13 residues. Germline lookup yields CDR1 SNHLY and CDR2 FYNNEI. J gave up 4 bases and V 8 bases, and 3 bases lay outside the gene matches. The CDR3 region is CASAGQGATEAFF. The CDR3 DNA sequence: TGTGCCAGCGCCGGACAGGGGGCCACTGAAGCTTTCTTT.

J is TRBJ2-1 and V is TRBV7-6; D is undetermined. The CDR3 contains 14 residues. The V and J ends lost 8 bases and 2 bases respectively, with 13 bases between them. Germline loops: CDR1 SGHVS, CDR2 FNYEAQ. The CDR3 DNA sequence: TGTGCCAGCGGTACCGACTCCACCTACAATGAGCAGTTCTTC. This gives the protein CASGTDSTYNEQFF.

This sequence joins TRBV19 and TRBJ2-5; D call uncertain. The CDR3 is 13 residues long. V dropped 3 bases and J dropped 2 bases, with 7 bases sitting between them. Germline V gene data show CDR1 as LNHDA and CDR2 as SQIVND (reference sequence). CDR3 protein: CASSMNGQETQYF. CDR3 bases: TGTGCCAGTAGTATGAACGGGCAAGAGACCCAGTACTTC.

The CDR3 sequence: CASSLGGRRQETQYF. CDR3 DNA: TGTGCCAGCAGCTTAGGGGGTAGACGGCAAGAGACCCAGTACTTC. This chain links TRBV11-2 with TRBJ2-5; D remains unclear. CDR1 is SGHAT, CDR2 FQNNGV, per germline. Trimming cost V 1 base and J 2 bases, with 11 bases left between them. This CDR3 has 15 amino acids.

A few counts support this clone. The chain employs TRBV18 and TRBJ1-5; D not certain. The CDR3 is 15 amino acids. CDR1 and CDR2 (germline): KGHSH, LQKENI. Trimming removed 0 bases at V and 5 bases at J, with 11 bases between. The CDR3 DNA sequence: TGTGCCAGCTCACCACCATCGAGCCGGTATCAGCCCCAGCATTTT. Translation gives CASSPPSSRYQPQHF. The complete variable domain, with remaining parts taken from reference TRBV18 and TRBJ1-5, reads NAGVMQNPRHLVRRRGQEARLRCSPMKGHSHVYWYRQLPEEGLKFMVYLQKENIIDESGMPKERFSAEFPKEGPSILRIQQVVRGDSAAYFCASSPPSSRYQPQHFGDGTRLSIL.

CDR3 nucleotides: TGTGCCAGCTCCGGGCGGACAGGGGCCTACGAGCAGTACTTC. This codes for CASSGRTGAYEQYF. The rearrangement uses TRBV6-5 and TRBJ2-7; 9 bases fit TRBD1. Per the germline V gene, CDR1 is MNHEY and CDR2 is SVGAGI. This CDR3 region has 14 residues. Trimming removed 8 bases from V and 2 bases from J; junction bases left unmatched: 7.

The V and J genes are TRBV27 and TRBJ2-3, with TRBD1 identical over 8 bases. The germline V gene encodes CDR1 MNHEY and CDR2 SMNVEV (reference sequence). This CDR3 is 16 amino acids long. With 5 bases clipped from V and 2 bases from J, the junction kept 9 bases outside the gene matches. CDR3 in amino acids: CASSVIRGPVTDTQYF. The CDR3 nucleotides read TGTGCCAGCAGTGTAATCAGGGGGCCGGTCACAGATACGCAGTATTTT.

V and J are TRBV5-1 and TRBJ2-1; D perhaps matches TRBD2 (6 bases). The CDR3 consists of 15 residues. V was trimmed by 5 bases and J by 4 bases, leaving 16 bases between them. The germline V gene encodes CDR1 SGHRS and CDR2 YFSETQ. The chain's CDR3 is CASRLGSGLYNEQFF. CDR3 in DNA: TGCGCCAGCAGGCTTGGTAGCGGACTGTACAATGAGCAGTTCTTC. Filled out from reference TRBV5-1 and TRBJ2-1, the complete variable domain reads KAGVTQTPRYLIKTRGQQVTLSCSPISGHRSVSWYQQTPGQGLQFLFEYFSETQRNKGNFPGRFSGRQFSNSRSEMNVSTLELGDSALYLCASRLGSGLYNEQFFGPGTRLTVL.

DNA for the CDR3: TGTGCCAGCAGCTTGGGGGACAGGTCGCGTTTGAACACTGAAGCTTTCTTT. It is translated as CASSLGDRSRLNTEAFF. The chain combines TRBV5-7 with TRBJ1-1; 8 nucleotides line up with TRBD1. TRBV5-7 qualifies as an ORF whose function is uncertain. The CDR3 spans 17 residues. Trimming removed 0 bases from V and 0 bases from J; junction bases left unmatched: 7.

This clone was observed a handful of times. The chain links TRBV5-1 to TRBJ2-5, with TRBD2 matching over 8 bases. J lost 2 bases, V lost 3 bases, and 3 bases had no gene match. The CDR3 has 14 amino acids. Germline V lookup: CDR1 SGHRS, CDR2 YFSETQ. CDR3 nucleotides: TGCGCCAGCAGCTCCGGGGGGGGTCAAGAGACCCAGTACTTC. Its protein is CASSSGGGQETQYF.

The chain employs TRBV21-1 and TRBJ2-7; the DNA was not compared with TRBD1, the D call given in the table. TRBV21-1 is tagged as a pseudogene. The CDR3 consists of 15 residues. The DNA for the CDR3 is TGTGCCAGCACCAACCAACAGGGGTTTTTCTACGAGCAGTACTTC. Its translation is CASTNQQGFFYEQYF.

The CDR3 protein is CASSAGISGYEQYF. CDR3 sequence (DNA): TGTGCCAGCAGCGCCGGGATCTCGGGGTACGAGCAGTACTTC. This sequence joins TRBV9 and TRBJ2-7; a weak D match, TRBD2 (5 bases). The germline V gene has CDR1 SGDLS and CDR2 YYNGEE. The CDR3 runs to 14 residues. V lost 3 bases and J 4 bases, leaving 14 bases between the germline ends.

The V and J genes are TRBV6-4 and TRBJ1-1, with no clear D. The CDR3 contains 16 residues. V lost 0 bases to trimming and J lost 0 bases, with 11 bases between them. Looked up from germline, CDR1 is MRHNA and CDR2 is SNTAGT. The CDR3 reads CASSDSNSGVNTEAFF. In DNA, the CDR3 is TGTGCCAGCAGTGACTCGAATTCGGGAGTGAACACTGAAGCTTTCTTT.

The chain combines TRBV2 with TRBJ2-7; D may be TRBD2 (5 bases). Germline V CDR1 and CDR2: SNHLY, FYNNEI. The CDR3 has 15 amino acids. Trimming left V 4 bases short and J 0 bases short, with 13 bases between. The CDR3 region has the DNA TGTGCCAGCAGTGCCGGACTTATCAGCTCCTACGAGCAGTACTTC. As protein: CASSAGLISSYEQYF.

The chain has TRBV7-3 and TRBJ2-1; 13 bases agree with TRBD2. In germline, CDR1 is SGHTA, CDR2 FQGTGA. The CDR3 is made up of 16 amino acids. With V trimmed by 2 bases and J by 2 bases, 0 bases remained unmatched. DNA for the CDR3: TGTGCCAGCAGCTTAGGACTAGCGGGAGCCTACAATGAGCAGTTCTTC. Its protein is CASSLGLAGAYNEQFF.

Comments on this clone: In the same sample, other DNA sequences code for this CDR3. The chain joins TRBV18 to TRBJ1-1; 7 nucleotides line up with TRBD1. V shed 1 base, J shed 0 bases, and the junction held 2 bases outside the gene matches. Germline assignment: CDR1 KGHSH and CDR2 LQKENI. The CDR3 runs to 15 residues. The CDR3 sequence is CASSPLGQLNTEAFF. In nucleotides, the CDR3 is TGTGCCAGCTCACCACTGGGACAGTTGAACACTGAAGCTTTCTTT.

V gene TRBV30 combines with J gene TRBJ2-7; D unclear. Per germline, CDR1 GTSNPN and CDR2 SVGIG (reference sequence). V gave up 0 bases and J gave up 5 bases, with 5 bases separating them. The CDR3 sequence is 11 residues long. The CDR3 protein is CAWSVKDEQYF. CDR3 bases: TGTGCCTGGAGTGTAAAGGACGAGCAGTACTTC.